This T cell receptor beta chain was sequenced for a study of immune cell composition in non-small cell lung cancer. Normal lung was sampled as far from the tumour as possible, at least 3 cm. Per germline, CDR1 LNHDA and CDR2 SQIVND (reference sequence). The CDR3 loop spans 12 amino acids. V lost 6 bases, J lost 6 bases, and 12 bases lay in between. Some clones are missing from TCRdb's copy, which holds only in-frame ones; the method was immunoSEQ multiplex PCR. The profile shows thousands of clones, 67% of them singletons. This clone occurred a few times. Sequencing used non-adjacent lung tissue. The receptor was derived from a human donor with non-small cell lung cancer. This chain connects TRBV19 to TRBJ2-7; D is possibly TRBD2 (7 bases). CDR3 sequence: CASSTGRGEQYF. In DNA form, the CDR3 reads TGTGCCAGTAGCACAGGGAGGGGCGAGCAGTACTTC.